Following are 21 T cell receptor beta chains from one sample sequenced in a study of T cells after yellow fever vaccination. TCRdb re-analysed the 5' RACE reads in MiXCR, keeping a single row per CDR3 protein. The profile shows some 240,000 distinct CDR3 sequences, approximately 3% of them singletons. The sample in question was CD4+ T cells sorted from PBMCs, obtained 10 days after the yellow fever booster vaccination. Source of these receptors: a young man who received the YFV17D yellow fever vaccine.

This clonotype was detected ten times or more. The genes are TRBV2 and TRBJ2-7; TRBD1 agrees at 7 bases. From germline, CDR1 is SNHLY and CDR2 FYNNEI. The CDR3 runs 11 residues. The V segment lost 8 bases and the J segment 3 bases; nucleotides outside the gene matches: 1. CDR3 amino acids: CASRQGYEQYF. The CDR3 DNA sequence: TGTGCCAGCCGACAGGGCTACGAGCAGTACTTC.

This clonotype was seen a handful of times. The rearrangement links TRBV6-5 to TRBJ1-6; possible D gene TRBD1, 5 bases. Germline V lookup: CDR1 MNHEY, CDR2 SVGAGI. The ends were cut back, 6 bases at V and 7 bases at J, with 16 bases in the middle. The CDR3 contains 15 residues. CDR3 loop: CASRRTRWGNSPLHF. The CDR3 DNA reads TGTGCCAGCAGAAGGACGCGGTGGGGGAATTCACCCCTCCACTTT.

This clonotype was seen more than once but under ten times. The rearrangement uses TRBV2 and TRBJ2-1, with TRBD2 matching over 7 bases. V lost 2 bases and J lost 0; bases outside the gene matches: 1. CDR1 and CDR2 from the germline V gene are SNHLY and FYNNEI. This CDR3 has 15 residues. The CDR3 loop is CASSEKRGSYNEQFF. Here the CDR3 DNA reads TGTGCCAGCAGTGAAAAGCGGGGCTCCTACAATGAGCAGTTCTTC.

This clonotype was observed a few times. CDR3 loop: CASSPTGESNYGYTF. CDR3 bases: TGTGCCAGCTCACCAACGGGGGAATCTAACTATGGCTACACCTTC. The chain employs TRBV18 and TRBJ1-2, with D maybe TRBD1 (5 bases). Trimming took off 2 bases at V and 0 bases at J, with 10 bases between the two ends. The germline V gene has CDR1 KGHSH and CDR2 LQKENI. The CDR3 has 15 amino acids.

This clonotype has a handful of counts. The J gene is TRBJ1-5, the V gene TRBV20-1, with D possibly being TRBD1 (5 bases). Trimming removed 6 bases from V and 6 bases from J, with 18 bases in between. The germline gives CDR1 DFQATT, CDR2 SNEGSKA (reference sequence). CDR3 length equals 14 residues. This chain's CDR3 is CSARRGGEGQPQHF. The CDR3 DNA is TGCAGTGCCCGACGGGGAGGGGAAGGTCAGCCCCAGCATTTT.

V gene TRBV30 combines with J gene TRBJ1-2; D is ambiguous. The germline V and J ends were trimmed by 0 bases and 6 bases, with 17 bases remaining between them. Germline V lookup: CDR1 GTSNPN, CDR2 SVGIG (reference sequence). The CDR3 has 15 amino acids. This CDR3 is CAWSVSWLLNDGYTF. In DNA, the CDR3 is TGTGCCTGGAGTGTAAGCTGGCTCCTCAACGATGGCTACACCTTC. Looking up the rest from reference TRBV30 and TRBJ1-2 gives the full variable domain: SQTIHQWPATLVQPVGSPLSLECTVEGTSNPNLYWYRQAAGRGLQLLFYSVGIGQISSEVPQNLSASRPQDRQFILSSKKLLLSDSGFYLCAWSVSWLLNDGYTFGSGTRLTVV.

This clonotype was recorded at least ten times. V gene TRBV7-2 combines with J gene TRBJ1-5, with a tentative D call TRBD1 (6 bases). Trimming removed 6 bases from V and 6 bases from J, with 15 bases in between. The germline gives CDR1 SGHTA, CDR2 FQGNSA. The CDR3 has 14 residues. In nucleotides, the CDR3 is TGTGCCAGCAGTGCAGCCGGGGGCGGTCAGCCCCAGCATTTT. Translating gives CASSAAGGGQPQHF.

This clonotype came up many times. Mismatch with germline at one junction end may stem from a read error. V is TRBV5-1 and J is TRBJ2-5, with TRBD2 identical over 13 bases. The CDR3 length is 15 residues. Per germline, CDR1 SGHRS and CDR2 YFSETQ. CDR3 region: CASSPGLAGQETQYF. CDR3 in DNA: TGTGCCAGCAGCCCGGGACTAGCGGGGCAAGAGACCCAGTACTTC.

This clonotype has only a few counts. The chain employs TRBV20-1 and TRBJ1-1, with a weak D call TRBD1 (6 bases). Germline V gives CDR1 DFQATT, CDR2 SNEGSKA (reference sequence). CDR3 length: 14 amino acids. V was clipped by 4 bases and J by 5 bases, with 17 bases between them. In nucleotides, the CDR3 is TGCAGTGCTACGGTCCCCGGGGGGACAACTGAAGCTTTCTTT. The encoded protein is CSATVPGGTTEAFF.

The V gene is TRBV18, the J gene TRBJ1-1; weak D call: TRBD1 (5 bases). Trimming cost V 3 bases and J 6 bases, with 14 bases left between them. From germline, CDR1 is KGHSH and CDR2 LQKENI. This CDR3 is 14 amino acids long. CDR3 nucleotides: TGTGCCAGCTCACCGACGGGGCCGAGGTCTGAAGCTTTCTTT. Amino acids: CASSPTGPRSEAFF.

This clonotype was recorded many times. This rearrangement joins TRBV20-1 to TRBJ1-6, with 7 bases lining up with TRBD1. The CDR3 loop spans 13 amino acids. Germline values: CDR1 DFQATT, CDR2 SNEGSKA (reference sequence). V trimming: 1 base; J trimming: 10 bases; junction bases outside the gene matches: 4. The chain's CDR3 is CSARGQGGSPLHF. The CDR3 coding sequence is TGCAGTGCTAGAGGACAGGGCGGATCACCCCTCCACTTT.

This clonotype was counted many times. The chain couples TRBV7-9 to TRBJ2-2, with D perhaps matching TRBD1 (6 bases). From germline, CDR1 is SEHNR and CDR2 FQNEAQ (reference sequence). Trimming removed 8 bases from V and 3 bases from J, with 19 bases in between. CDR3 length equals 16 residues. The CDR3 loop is CASPSRTVDDTGELFF. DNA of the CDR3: TGTGCCAGCCCAAGTCGGACAGTCGATGACACCGGGGAGCTGTTTTTT.

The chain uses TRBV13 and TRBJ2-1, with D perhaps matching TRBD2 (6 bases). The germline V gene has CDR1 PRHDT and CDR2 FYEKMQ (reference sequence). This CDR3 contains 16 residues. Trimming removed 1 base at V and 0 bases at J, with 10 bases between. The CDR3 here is CASSLAGVFSYNEQFF. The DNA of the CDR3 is TGTGCCAGCAGCTTAGCGGGGGTCTTCTCCTACAATGAGCAGTTCTTC.

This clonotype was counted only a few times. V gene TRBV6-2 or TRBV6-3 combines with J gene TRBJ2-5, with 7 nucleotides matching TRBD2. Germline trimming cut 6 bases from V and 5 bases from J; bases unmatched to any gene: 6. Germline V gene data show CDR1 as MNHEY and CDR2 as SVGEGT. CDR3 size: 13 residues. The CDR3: CASRGGVLETQYF. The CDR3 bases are TGTGCCAGCAGGGGAGGGGTCTTGGAGACCCAGTACTTC.

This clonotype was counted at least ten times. The CDR3 here is CASSQSSSGADTQYF. The CDR3, as DNA: TGCGCCAGCAGCCAGTCTTCCTCTGGGGCAGATACGCAGTATTTT. The chain joins TRBV4-3 to TRBJ2-3; D gene ambiguous. Germline V gene sequence: CDR1 LGHNA, CDR2 YSLEER. The CDR3 totals 15 residues. Trimming pared 3 bases from V and 4 bases from J, leaving 14 bases between.

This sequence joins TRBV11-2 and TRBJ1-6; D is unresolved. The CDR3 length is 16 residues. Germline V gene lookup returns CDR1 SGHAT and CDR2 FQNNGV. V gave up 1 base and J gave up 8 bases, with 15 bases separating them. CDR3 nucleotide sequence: TGTGCCAGCAGCTTAGCCCTCTCGGGAGGAGATTCACCCCTCCACTTT. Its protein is CASSLALSGGDSPLHF.

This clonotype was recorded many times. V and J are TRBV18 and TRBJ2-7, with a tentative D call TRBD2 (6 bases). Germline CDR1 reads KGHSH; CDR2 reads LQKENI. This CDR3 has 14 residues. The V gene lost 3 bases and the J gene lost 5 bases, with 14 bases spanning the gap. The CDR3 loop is CASSPTRGGNEQYF. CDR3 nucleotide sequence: TGTGCCAGCTCACCGACCCGGGGAGGTAACGAGCAGTACTTC.

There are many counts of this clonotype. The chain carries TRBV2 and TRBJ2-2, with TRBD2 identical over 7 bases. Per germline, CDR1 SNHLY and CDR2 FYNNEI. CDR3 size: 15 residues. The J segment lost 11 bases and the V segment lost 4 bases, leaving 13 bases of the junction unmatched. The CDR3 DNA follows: TGTGCCAGCAGTGGTGGCTTCTCCCCAGCGGGAGAGCTGTTTTTT. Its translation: CASSGGFSPAGELFF.

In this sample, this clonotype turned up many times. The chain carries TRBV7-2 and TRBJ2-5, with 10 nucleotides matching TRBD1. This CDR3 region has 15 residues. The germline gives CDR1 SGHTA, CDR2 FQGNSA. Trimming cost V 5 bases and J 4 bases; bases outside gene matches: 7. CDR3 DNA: TGTGCCAGCAGCCCCGGACAGGGGGATCGAGAGACCCAGTACTTC. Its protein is CASSPGQGDRETQYF. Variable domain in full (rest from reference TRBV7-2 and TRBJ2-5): GAGVSQSPSNKVTEKGKDVELRCDPISGHTALYWYRQSLGQGLEFLIYFQGNSAPDKSGLPSDRFSAERTGGSVSTLTIQRTQQEDSAVYLCASSPGQGDRETQYFGPGTRLLVL.

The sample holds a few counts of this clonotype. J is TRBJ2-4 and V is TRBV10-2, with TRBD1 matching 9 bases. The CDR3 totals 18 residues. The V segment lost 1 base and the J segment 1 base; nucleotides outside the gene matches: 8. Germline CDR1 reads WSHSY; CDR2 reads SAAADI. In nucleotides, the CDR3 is TGCGCCAGCAGTGAGTGGGACAGGGTTATATTGGCCAAAAACATTCAGTACTTC. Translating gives CASSEWDRVILAKNIQYF.

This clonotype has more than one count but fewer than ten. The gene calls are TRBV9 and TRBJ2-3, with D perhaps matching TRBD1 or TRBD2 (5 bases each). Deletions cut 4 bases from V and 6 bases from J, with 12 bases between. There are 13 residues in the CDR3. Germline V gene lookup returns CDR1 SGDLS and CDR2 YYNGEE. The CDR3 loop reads CASSTGPPDTQYF. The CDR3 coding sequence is TGTGCCAGCAGCACGGGGCCCCCGGATACGCAGTATTTT.